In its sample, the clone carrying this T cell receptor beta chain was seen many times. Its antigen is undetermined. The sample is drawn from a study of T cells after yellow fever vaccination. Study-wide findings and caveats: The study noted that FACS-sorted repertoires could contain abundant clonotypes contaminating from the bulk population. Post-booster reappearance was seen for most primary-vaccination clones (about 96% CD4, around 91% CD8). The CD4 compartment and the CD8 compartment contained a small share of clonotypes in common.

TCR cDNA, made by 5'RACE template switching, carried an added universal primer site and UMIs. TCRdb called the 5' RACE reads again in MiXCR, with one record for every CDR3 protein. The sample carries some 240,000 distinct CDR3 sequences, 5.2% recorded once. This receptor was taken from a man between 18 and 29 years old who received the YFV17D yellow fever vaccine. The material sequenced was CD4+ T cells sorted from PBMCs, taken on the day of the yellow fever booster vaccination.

The CDR3 spells CASSVEALTYEQYF. DNA of the CDR3: TGTGCCAGCAGCGTAGAGGCCTTAACCTACGAGCAGTACTTC. V usage is TRBV9 and J usage is TRBJ2-7; no reliable D call. Trimming pared 0 bases from V and 2 bases from J, leaving 9 bases between. The CDR3 extends over 14 amino acids. The germline gives CDR1 SGDLS, CDR2 YYNGEE.